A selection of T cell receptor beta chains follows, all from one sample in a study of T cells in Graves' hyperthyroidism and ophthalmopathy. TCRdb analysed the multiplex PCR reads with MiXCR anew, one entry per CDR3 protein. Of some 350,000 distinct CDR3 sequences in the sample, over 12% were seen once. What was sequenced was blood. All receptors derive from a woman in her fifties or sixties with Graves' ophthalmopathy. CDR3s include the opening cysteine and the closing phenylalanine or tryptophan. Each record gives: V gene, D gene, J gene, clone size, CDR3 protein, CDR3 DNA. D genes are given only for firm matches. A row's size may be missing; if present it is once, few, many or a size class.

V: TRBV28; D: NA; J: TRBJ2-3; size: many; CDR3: CASSSGDLRGTQYF; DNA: TGTGCCAGTTCGTCTGGGGACCTCCGGGGTACGCAGTATTTT
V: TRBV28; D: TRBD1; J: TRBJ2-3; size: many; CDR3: CASLEAGGRTDTQYF; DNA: TGTGCCAGCCTGGAGGCAGGGGGCCGCACAGATACGCAGTATTTT
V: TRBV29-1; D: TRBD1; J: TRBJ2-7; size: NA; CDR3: CSVEGLERSGTGYEQYF; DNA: TGCAGCGTTGAAGGCTTAGAACGATCCGGGACAGGCTACGAGCAGTACTTC
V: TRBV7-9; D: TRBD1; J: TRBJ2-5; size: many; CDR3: CASRRGQDETQYF; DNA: TGTGCCAGCAGACGTGGACAGGACGAGACCCAGTACTTC
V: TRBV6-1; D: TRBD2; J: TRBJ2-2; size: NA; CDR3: CASSLSLAGDTGELFF; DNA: TGTGCCAGCAGTCTATCACTAGCGGGGGACACCGGGGAGCTGTTTTTT
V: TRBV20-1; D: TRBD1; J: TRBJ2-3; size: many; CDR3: CSRTGDEGDTQYF; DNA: TGCAGCCGGACAGGGGACGAGGGAGATACGCAGTATTTT
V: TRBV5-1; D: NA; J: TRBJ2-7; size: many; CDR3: CASSLAERNYEQYF; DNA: TGCGCCAGCAGCTTGGCCGAGAGGAACTACGAGCAGTACTTC
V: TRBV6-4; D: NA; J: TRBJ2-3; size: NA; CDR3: CASSRDLTDTQYF; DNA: TGTGCCAGCAGCAGGGATCTCACAGATACGCAGTATTTT
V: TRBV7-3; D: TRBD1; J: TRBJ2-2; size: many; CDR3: CASSFTGASNTGELFF; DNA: TGTGCCAGCAGCTTTACAGGGGCCTCGAACACCGGGGAGCTGTTTTTT
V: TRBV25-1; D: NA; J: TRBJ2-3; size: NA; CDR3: CASSEFRGSTDTQYF; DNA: TGTGCCAGCAGTGAATTTCGGGGTAGCACAGATACGCAGTATTTT
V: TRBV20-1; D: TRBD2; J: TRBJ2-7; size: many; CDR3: CSAIAPAVTGGIGQYF; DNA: TGCAGTGCTATCGCCCCCGCGGTAACGGGAGGCATCGGGCAGTACTTC
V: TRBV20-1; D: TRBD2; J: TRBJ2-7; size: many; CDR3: CSARPKGLSGSYEQYF; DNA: TGCAGTGCTAGACCGAAGGGCCTTAGCGGGTCCTACGAGCAGTACTTC
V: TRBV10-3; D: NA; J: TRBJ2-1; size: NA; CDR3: CAISESTRGGLSYNEQFF; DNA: TGTGCCATCAGTGAGTCGACACGTGGCGGCCTCTCCTACAATGAGCAGTTCTTC
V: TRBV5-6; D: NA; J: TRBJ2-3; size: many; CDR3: CASSLGRPDTQYF; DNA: TGTGCCAGCAGCTTGGGGCGCCCAGATACGCAGTATTTT
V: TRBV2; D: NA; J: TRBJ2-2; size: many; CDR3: CASSETATTGELFF; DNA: TGTGCCAGCAGTGAAACAGCCACCACCGGGGAGCTGTTTTTT
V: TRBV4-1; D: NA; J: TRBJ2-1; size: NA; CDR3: CASSHPDGYNEQFF; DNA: TGCGCCAGCAGCCACCCGGACGGGTACAATGAGCAGTTCTTC
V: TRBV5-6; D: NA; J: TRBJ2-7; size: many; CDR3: CASSFPDSPSYEQYF; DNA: TGTGCCAGCAGCTTTCCGGACAGTCCCTCCTACGAGCAGTACTTC
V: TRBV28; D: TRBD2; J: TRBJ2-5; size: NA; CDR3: CASSLGRGRAGQETQYF; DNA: TGTGCCAGCAGCTTGGGGCGCGGGAGGGCCGGGCAAGAGACCCAGTACTTC
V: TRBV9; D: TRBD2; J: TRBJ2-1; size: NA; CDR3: CASSVLSGRQDNEQFF; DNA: TGTGCCAGCAGCGTCCTCAGCGGGAGGCAGGACAATGAGCAGTTCTTC
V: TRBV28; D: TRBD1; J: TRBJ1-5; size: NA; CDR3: CASSTRGGDNQPQHF; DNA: TGTGCCAGCAGTACCAGGGGGGGGGACAATCAGCCCCAGCATTTT
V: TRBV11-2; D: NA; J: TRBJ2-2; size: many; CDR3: CASRIAVNTGELFF; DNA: TGTGCCAGCAGGATAGCGGTAAACACCGGGGAGCTGTTTTTT
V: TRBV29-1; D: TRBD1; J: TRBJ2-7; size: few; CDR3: CSVDEGTDYEQYF; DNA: TGCAGCGTTGATGAGGGGACAGACTACGAGCAGTACTTC
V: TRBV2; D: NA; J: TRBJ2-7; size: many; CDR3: CASGTYYEQYF; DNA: TGTGCCAGCGGGACATACTACGAGCAGTACTTC
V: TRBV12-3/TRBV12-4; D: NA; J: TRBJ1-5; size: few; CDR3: CASSLKGPNQPQHF; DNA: TGTGCCAGCAGTTTAAAGGGGCCCAATCAGCCCCAGCATTTT
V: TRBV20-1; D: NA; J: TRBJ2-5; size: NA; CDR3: CSALRVETQYF; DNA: TGCAGTGCCCTCCGAGTGGAGACCCAGTACTTC
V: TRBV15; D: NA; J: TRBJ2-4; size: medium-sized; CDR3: CATSRDETGIAKNIQYF; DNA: TGTGCCACCAGCAGAGATGAGACGGGGATAGCCAAAAACATTCAGTACTTC
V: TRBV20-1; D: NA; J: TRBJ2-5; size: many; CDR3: CSANLRGVGQETQYF; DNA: TGCAGTGCGAACCTGAGGGGAGTGGGCCAAGAGACCCAGTACTTC
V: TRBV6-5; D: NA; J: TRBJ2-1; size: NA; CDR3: CASVTTYEQFF; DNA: TGTGCCAGCGTTACTACGTATGAGCAGTTCTTC
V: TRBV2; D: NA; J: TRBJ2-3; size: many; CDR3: CASSASDTQYF; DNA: TGTGCCAGCAGCGCCTCGGATACGCAGTATTTT
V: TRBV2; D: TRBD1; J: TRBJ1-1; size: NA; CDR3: CASSVYYRGTEAFF; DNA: TGTGCCAGCAGTGTGTACTACAGGGGGACTGAAGCTTTCTTT
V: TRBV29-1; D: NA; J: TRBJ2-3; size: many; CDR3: CSVEEAGPRTDTQYF; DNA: TGCAGCGTTGAAGAGGCAGGGCCGCGCACAGATACGCAGTATTTT
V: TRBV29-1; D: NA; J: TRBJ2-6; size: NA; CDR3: CSVGGANGANVLTF; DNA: TGCAGCGTTGGCGGGGCCAATGGGGCCAACGTCCTGACTTTC
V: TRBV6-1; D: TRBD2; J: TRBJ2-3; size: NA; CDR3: CASSEAAGGVDTQYF; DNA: TGTGCCAGCAGTGAAGCAGCGGGAGGGGTAGATACGCAGTATTTT
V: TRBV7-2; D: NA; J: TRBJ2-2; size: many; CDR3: CASSSTDTGELFF; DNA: TGTGCCAGCAGCTCGACAGACACCGGGGAGCTGTTTTTT
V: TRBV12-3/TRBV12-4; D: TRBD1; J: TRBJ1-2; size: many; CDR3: CASSLGDRAYGYTF; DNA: TGTGCCAGCAGTTTAGGGGACAGGGCCTATGGCTACACCTTC
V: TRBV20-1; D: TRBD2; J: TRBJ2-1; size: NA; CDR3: CSAPRHSAGYYNEQFF; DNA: TGCAGTGCTCCGAGGCACTCAGCGGGGTACTACAATGAGCAGTTCTTC
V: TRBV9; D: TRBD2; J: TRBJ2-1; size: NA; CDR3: CASSVGSGSVVCNEQFF; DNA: TGTGCCAGCAGCGTAGGTAGCGGGAGTGTCGTGTGCAATGAGCAGTTCTTC
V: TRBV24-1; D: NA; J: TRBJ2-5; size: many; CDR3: CATSDPAQQETQYF; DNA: TGTGCCACCAGTGACCCCGCCCAGCAAGAGACCCAGTACTTC
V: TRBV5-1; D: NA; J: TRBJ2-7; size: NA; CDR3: CASNPGGTEQYEQYF; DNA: TGCGCCAGCAACCCGGGAGGGACAGAACAATACGAGCAGTACTTC
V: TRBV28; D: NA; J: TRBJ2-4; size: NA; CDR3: CAISGGADIQYF; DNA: TGTGCCATCTCGGGGGGCGCGGACATTCAGTACTTC
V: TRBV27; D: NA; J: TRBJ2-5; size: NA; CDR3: CARWDFTNQETQYF; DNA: TGTGCCAGGTGGGACTTTACAAACCAAGAGACCCAGTACTTC
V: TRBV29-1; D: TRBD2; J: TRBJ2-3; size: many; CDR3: CSVEGGTPSTDTQYF; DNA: TGCAGCGTTGAGGGGGGGACTCCTAGCACAGATACGCAGTATTTT